These T cell receptor beta chains were read from a single sample in a study of vaccination effects on CD4 cells after COVID-19. The antigens of these receptors remain unknown. Data came from immunoSEQ multiplex PCR; TCRdb stores just in-frame clones and leaves some out. The profile shows about 54,000 clones, roughly 80% of them singletons. Sequencing was performed on CD4+ T cells from PBMCs cultured with HCoV-229E spike peptides, taken before COVID-19 vaccination. Receptors were obtained from a human donor who received a COVID-19 vaccine. Each CDR3 is given with its conserved first and last residue. Each record gives: V gene, J gene, CDR3 protein.

>TRBV7-3|TRBJ1-2
CASSRDSNYGYTF
>TRBV19|TRBJ2-1
CASSVKTSGFYNEQFF
>TRBV6-5|TRBJ1-6
CASSYAINHNSPLHF
>TRBV24-1|TRBJ1-4
CATSAGRPTNEKLFF
>TRBV29-1|TRBJ1-3
CSVERHPSDTIYF
>TRBV6-2/TRBV6-3|TRBJ2-3
CASSYLQGEATDTQYF
>TRBV6-5|TRBJ2-4
CASTQTLAKNIQYF
>TRBV6-5|TRBJ2-5
CASGWTGAETQYF
>TRBV6-5|TRBJ1-4
CASRARGLGEKLFF
>TRBV29-1|TRBJ2-4
CSVGVTTGNIQYF
>TRBV3-1/TRBV3-2|TRBJ1-6
CASSQGLPTQSPLHF
>TRBV6-5|TRBJ1-6
CASSYSMNSPLHF
>TRBV19|TRBJ2-2
CAVQGVGAGTGELFF
>TRBV9|TRBJ2-2
CASSVDFRAGELFF
>TRBV6-5|TRBJ1-4
CASSLGQSNEKLFF
>TRBV5-1|TRBJ1-2
CASSLGPRDTALFNGYTF
>TRBV12-5|TRBJ2-3
CASGLVLGPSTDTQYF
>TRBV30|TRBJ2-2
CAWSVTNTGELFF
>TRBV18|TRBJ2-1
CASSREDNEQFF
>TRBV3-1/TRBV3-2|TRBJ2-3
CASSQGAGGGGTDTQYF
>TRBV7-2|TRBJ1-1
CASSYNGGNTEAFF
>TRBV29-1|TRBJ1-2
CSVMGTGATRWGYTF
>TRBV21-1|TRBJ2-2
CASSKAIPGNTGELFF
>TRBV7-8|TRBJ2-2
CASSRDVGELFF
>TRBV7-2|TRBJ1-1
CASSPYLNTEAFF